The T cell receptor (beta chain) under discussion was sequenced for a study of T-cell memory formation after mild COVID-19. The study, taken as a whole, reports: Contracting clones localized mainly to CM and EM when CD4+ and mainly to EMRA when CD8+.

Regarding this clonotype: Its antigen is not identified.

V was trimmed by 5 bases and J by 7 bases, leaving 15 bases between them. The CDR3 sequence is 13 residues long. Germline CDR1 and CDR2: SGHTA and FQGNSA. TCRdb re-analysed the 5' RACE reads in MiXCR, keeping a single row per CDR3 protein. The sample includes about 100,000 distinct CDR3 sequences, 11% of them seen just once. Sequenced input: PBMCs or a T cell subset sorted from them (not recorded which). The chain joins TRBV7-2 to TRBJ2-7; possibly TRBD1 for D (6 bases). The TCR comes from a man aged 18 to 35 who had mild COVID-19 (a few samples of this study predate the infection). Cell type and time point are not known. In nucleotides, the CDR3 is TGTGCCAGCAGCCCTCAGGGGCTGGGTGAGCAGTACTTC. This encodes CASSPQGLGEQYF. Using reference TRBV7-2 and TRBJ2-7 for the parts outside the CDR3, the full variable domain is GAGVSQSPSNKVTEKGKDVELRCDPISGHTALYWYRQSLGQGLEFLIYFQGNSAPDKSGLPSDRFSAERTGGSVSTLTIQRTQQEDSAVYLCASSPQGLGEQYFGPGTRLTVT.